The 14 T cell receptor beta chains below all came from one sample that was sequenced in a study of shared T cell receptors in the human thymus. TCRdb's copy holds only in-frame clones and misses some; the assay was immunoSEQ multiplex PCR. The data show about 660,000 clones, 88% seen once. This sample also belongs to another study, concerning human thymus T cells.

The specimen sequenced was thymocytes. These receptors originate from a boy under two years old with a congenital heart defect.

In DNA form, the CDR3 reads TGTGCCAGCAGCCCCGGACTGACCACCTACGAGCAGTACTTC. Protein: CASSPGLTTYEQYF. The rearrangement joins TRBV5-4 to TRBJ2-7, with a possible D match to TRBD2 (5 bases). This CDR3 comprises 14 residues. CDR1 is SGHNT, CDR2 YYREEE, per germline (reference sequence). The V gene lost 4 bases and the J gene lost 2 bases, with 13 bases spanning the gap.

This chain connects TRBV6-5 to TRBJ1-2; D gene uncertain. This CDR3 is built from 14 residues. Trimming pared 0 bases from V and 7 bases from J, leaving 12 bases between. CDR1 and CDR2 from the germline V gene are MNHEY and SVGAGI. The CDR3 DNA sequence: TGTGCCAGCAGTTACTCCGGCACGGGTAGTGGCTACACCTTC. Its translation: CASSYSGTGSGYTF.

The V call is TRBV27, the J call TRBJ2-2; a possible D gene is TRBD2 (6 bases). The CDR3 loop spans 14 amino acids. Trimming stripped 3 bases from V and 5 bases from J, with 10 bases between. The germline CDR1 and CDR2 sequences are MNHEY and SMNVEV (reference sequence). This CDR3 is CASSFFAGTGELFF. The DNA for the CDR3 is TGTGCCAGCAGTTTTTTCGCGGGGACCGGGGAGCTGTTTTTT.

A single count supports this clone. This chain uses TRBV10-3 with TRBJ1-2; 7 nucleotides line up with TRBD1. The trim removed 10 bases at V and 3 bases at J, leaving 11 bases unmatched. The V gene's germline CDR1 is ENHRY and CDR2 SYGVKD. The CDR3 has 14 residues. The CDR3: CANRDREFDYGYTF. As DNA, the CDR3 is TGTGCCAACCGAGACAGGGAGTTTGACTATGGCTACACCTTC.

The chain recombines TRBV4-1 with TRBJ2-3, with 9 positions matching TRBD2. V lost 1 base and J lost 5; bases outside the gene matches: 13. The V gene's germline CDR1 is MGHRA and CDR2 YSYEKL. The CDR3 consists of 18 residues. This CDR3 is CASSQGVAGALWRDTQYF. The CDR3 bases are TGCGCCAGCAGCCAAGGGGTAGCGGGAGCCCTATGGAGAGATACGCAGTATTTT.

The chain links TRBV7-9 to TRBJ2-5, with D possibly matching TRBD2 (5 bases). CDR3 length: 14 residues. In germline, CDR1 is SEHNR, CDR2 FQNEAQ (reference sequence). V was cut by 1 base and J by 11 bases, with 17 bases left in between. CDR3 coding DNA: TGTGCCAGCAGCTTAGACCTTTTACGGGGAACGCAGTACTTC. It specifies CASSLDLLRGTQYF.

In the case of this clone: This same CDR3 is encoded by further DNA sequences in the sample. This chain links TRBV27 with TRBJ1-1; D may be TRBD1 (5 bases). CDR1 and CDR2 (germline): MNHEY, SMNVEV (reference sequence). The V end lost 3 bases, the J end lost 4 bases, and 9 bases lay between the germline ends. This CDR3 has 13 residues. CDR3: CASSLTGGTEAFF. The DNA of the CDR3 is TGTGCCAGCAGTTTGACGGGGGGCACTGAAGCTTTCTTT.

The table lists this clone with a count of one. This rearrangement joins TRBV9 to TRBJ2-7; weak D call: TRBD2 (5 bases). CDR1 SGDLS and CDR2 YYNGEE come from the germline V gene. V lost 1 base and J lost 6, with 8 bases in between. This CDR3 is 12 amino acids long. The CDR3 loop is CASSVSGTEQYF. The CDR3 nucleotides read TGTGCCAGCAGCGTAAGCGGAACCGAGCAGTACTTC.

The chain has TRBV10-1 and TRBJ2-1, with D possibly being TRBD2 (6 bases). The CDR3 has 15 residues. Trimming took 4 bases from V and 4 from J, leaving 14 bases between them. Per the germline V gene, CDR1 is WNHNN and CDR2 is SYGVQD (reference sequence). CDR3 sequence: CASSGGGTGYNEQFF. Written as DNA, the CDR3 is TGCGCCAGCAGTGGTGGAGGGACGGGGTACAATGAGCAGTTCTTC.

The chain is built from TRBV7-4 and TRBJ2-2; TRBD1 aligns across 10 bases. The CDR3 is 19 amino acids. Unmatched junction bases numbered 14, after V lost 2 bases and J lost 5 bases. Germline V CDR1 and CDR2: SGHVT, SQSDAQ. This CDR3 reads CASSLSSGQGSEQTGELFF. The DNA for the CDR3 is TGTGCCAGCAGCTTATCTTCGGGACAGGGGTCAGAACAGACCGGGGAGCTGTTTTTT.

J is TRBJ2-7 and V is TRBV6-1; tentative D call: TRBD2 (6 bases). This CDR3 spans 14 amino acids. V shed 7 bases and J shed 2 bases, with 15 bases lying between them. Germline CDR1 MNHNS, CDR2 SASEGT. The CDR3 DNA is TGTGCCAGCAATAAGAGGGAGGATCCCTACGAGCAGTACTTC. Protein sequence: CASNKREDPYEQYF.

The gene calls are TRBV5-1 and TRBJ2-7; 7 bases agree with TRBD1. Germline values: CDR1 SGHRS, CDR2 YFSETQ. The V segment lost 1 base and the J segment 2 bases; nucleotides outside the gene matches: 3. The CDR3 sequence is 14 residues long. In DNA, the CDR3 is TGCGCCAGCAGCTTGCAGAGGGGGCCCTACGAGCAGTACTTC. Translating gives CASSLQRGPYEQYF.

The chain carries TRBV4-1 and TRBJ1-2; D call uncertain. In germline, CDR1 is MGHRA, CDR2 YSYEKL. The CDR3 is 15 amino acids. V dropped 4 bases and J dropped 5 bases, with 17 bases sitting between them. The DNA for the CDR3 is TGCGCCAGCAGCCCGAACAGCTACGGGAGGTATGGCTACACCTTC. The encoded protein is CASSPNSYGRYGYTF.

The chain recombines TRBV7-2 with TRBJ2-7; 7 bases line up with TRBD2. From germline, CDR1 is SGHTA and CDR2 FQGNSA. V lost 1 base, J lost 0 bases, and 15 bases stayed unmatched. The CDR3 has 19 amino acids. The CDR3 here is CASSLEGGASGHLSYEQYF. For the CDR3, the DNA is TGTGCCAGCAGCTTAGAGGGTGGGGCTAGCGGCCACCTCTCCTACGAGCAGTACTTC.